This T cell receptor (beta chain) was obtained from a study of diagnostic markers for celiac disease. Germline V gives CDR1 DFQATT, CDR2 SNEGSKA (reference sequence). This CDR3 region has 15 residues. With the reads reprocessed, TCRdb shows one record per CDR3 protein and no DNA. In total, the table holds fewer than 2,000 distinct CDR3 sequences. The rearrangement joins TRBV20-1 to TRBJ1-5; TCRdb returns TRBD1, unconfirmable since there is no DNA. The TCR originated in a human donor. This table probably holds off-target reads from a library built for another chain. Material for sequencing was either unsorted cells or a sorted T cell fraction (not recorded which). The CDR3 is CSARRQFNSNQPQHF.